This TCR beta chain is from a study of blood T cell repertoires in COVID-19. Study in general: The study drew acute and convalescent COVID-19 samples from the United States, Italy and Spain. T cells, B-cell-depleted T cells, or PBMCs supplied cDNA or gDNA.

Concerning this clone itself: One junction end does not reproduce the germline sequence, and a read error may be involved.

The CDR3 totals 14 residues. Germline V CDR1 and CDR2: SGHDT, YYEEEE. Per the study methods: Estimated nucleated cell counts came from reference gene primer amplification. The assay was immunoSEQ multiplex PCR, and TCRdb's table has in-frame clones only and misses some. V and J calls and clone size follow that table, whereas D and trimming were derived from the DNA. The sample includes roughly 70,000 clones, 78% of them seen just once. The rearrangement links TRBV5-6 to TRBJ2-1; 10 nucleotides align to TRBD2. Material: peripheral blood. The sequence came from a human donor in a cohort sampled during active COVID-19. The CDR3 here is CASGLAGGGNEQFF. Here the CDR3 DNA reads TGTGCCAGCGGCTTAGCGGGAGGCGGCAATGAGCAGTTCTTC. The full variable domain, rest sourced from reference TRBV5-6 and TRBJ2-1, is DAGVTQSPTHLIKTRGQQVTLRCSPKSGHDTVSWYQQALGQGPQFIFQYYEEEERQRGNFPDRFSGHQFPNYSSELNVNALLLGDSALYLCASGLAGGGNEQFFGPGTRLTVL.